These 7 T cell receptor beta chains came from one sample sequenced in a study of identifying expanded T cells in peripheral blood. Measured with immunoSEQ multiplex PCR; TCRdb has only the in-frame clones, and not every one. The data contain tens of thousands of clones, roughly 90% of them singletons. The material sequenced was blood. Every receptor here comes from a person aged 18 to 70 in good health.

The chain joins TRBV19 to TRBJ2-5; no definite D call. Germline CDR1 LNHDA, CDR2 SQIVND (reference sequence). V was trimmed by 6 bases and J by 1 base, leaving 9 bases between them. The CDR3 length is 13 residues. DNA of the CDR3: TGTGCCAGTAGCCCAACAGTCCAAGAGACCCAGTACTTC. Translated: CASSPTVQETQYF.

The V gene is TRBV6-1, the J gene TRBJ1-2; a weak D match, TRBD1 (5 bases). The germline gives CDR1 MNHNS, CDR2 SASEGT. The CDR3 runs to 13 residues. V shed 2 bases and J shed 8 bases, with 12 bases lying between them. CDR3 loop: CASSEQGSRGYTF. In DNA, the CDR3 is TGTGCCAGCAGTGAACAGGGTTCAAGGGGCTACACCTTC.

The J gene is TRBJ1-3, the V gene TRBV9; 7 bases match TRBD1. The CDR3 contains 17 residues. The germline gives CDR1 SGDLS, CDR2 YYNGEE. The V segment lost 0 bases and the J segment 3 bases; nucleotides outside the gene matches: 9. CDR3 nucleotide sequence: TGTGCCAGCAGCGTAGCTCAGGGGCAGGGGGTTGGAAACACCATATATTTT. Encoded protein: CASSVAQGQGVGNTIYF. Using reference TRBV9 and TRBJ1-3 for the parts outside the CDR3, the full variable domain is DSGVTQTPKHLITATGQRVTLRCSPRSGDLSVYWYQQSLDQGLQFLIQYYNGEERAKGNILERFSAQQFPDLHSELNLSSLELGDSALYFCASSVAQGQGVGNTIYFGEGSWLTVV.

This rearrangement joins TRBV28 to TRBJ1-1; D is unclear. V was pared by 5 bases and J by 4 bases, with 11 bases between. This CDR3 comprises 13 residues. Germline values: CDR1 MDHEN, CDR2 SYDVKM. For the CDR3, the DNA is TGTGCCAGCAGTGGGTTTGAGCGCACTGAAGCTTTCTTT. Its protein product is CASSGFERTEAFF.

The rearrangement links TRBV12-5 to TRBJ2-7; 8 bases are a match to TRBD1. V trimming: 2 bases; J trimming: 4 bases; junction bases outside the gene matches: 10. Germline CDR1 reads LGHNT; CDR2 reads FRNRAP. CDR3 length: 16 residues. CDR3 in amino acids: CASGLNTGTGPYEQYF. The CDR3 DNA reads TGTGCTAGTGGTTTGAACACCGGGACAGGACCGTACGAGCAGTACTTC.

The chain is built from TRBV29-1 and TRBJ1-1, with D possibly TRBD1 on 5 matching bases. V was shortened by 4 bases and J by 0 bases, with 12 bases between the two germline ends. CDR1 is SQVTM, CDR2 ANQGSEA, per germline. CDR3 size: 14 residues. CDR3 sequence: CSVAGGEVNTEAFF. In nucleotides, the CDR3 is TGCAGCGTTGCAGGAGGGGAGGTGAACACTGAAGCTTTCTTT.

This chain links TRBV27 with TRBJ2-7; 9 bases agree with TRBD1. CDR3 size: 14 residues. Germline V gene lookup returns CDR1 MNHEY and CDR2 SMNVEV (reference sequence). V dropped 5 bases and J dropped 2; count of bases not matched to a gene: 4. The CDR3 loop is CASSDGDRAYEQYF. The CDR3 DNA follows: TGTGCCAGCAGTGACGGGGACAGGGCCTACGAGCAGTACTTC.